The 32 T cell receptor beta chains below all came from one sample that was sequenced in a study of siplizumab effects on memory and regulatory T cells. The repertoire was sequenced with immunoSEQ multiplex PCR; TCRdb's copy has only in-frame clones and lacks some. The data hold about 70,000 clones, with 88% observed a single time. Sequencing was done on a sample of Tregs sorted from blood. These receptors came from a human donor in good health.

The chain links TRBV7-8 to TRBJ2-7; D remains ambiguous. The V gene lost 5 bases and the J gene lost 0 bases, with 14 bases spanning the gap. The CDR3 runs 15 residues. The germline CDR1 and CDR2 sequences are SGHVS and FQNEAQ. DNA of the CDR3: TGTGCCAGCAGCCCCCAAGGAGTACCCTCCTACGAGCAGTACTTC. Residues: CASSPQGVPSYEQYF.

V usage is TRBV29-1 and J usage is TRBJ1-5, with a possible D match to TRBD1 (5 bases). Trimming pared 7 bases from V and 4 bases from J, leaving 11 bases between. This CDR3 region has 12 residues. In germline, CDR1 is SQVTM, CDR2 ANQGSEA. The CDR3 here is CSGGEINQPQHF. Written as DNA, the CDR3 is TGCAGCGGGGGGGAGATTAATCAGCCCCAGCATTTT.

The genes are TRBV6-4 and TRBJ1-1; 7 bases line up with TRBD1. V trimming: 6 bases; J trimming: 6 bases; junction bases outside the gene matches: 10. The CDR3 is 14 residues long. Germline values: CDR1 MRHNA, CDR2 SNTAGT. CDR3 coding DNA: TGTGCCAGCAGCCCGAAGACAGGGACGGCTGAAGCTTTCTTT. Protein sequence: CASSPKTGTAEAFF.

The chain has TRBV11-3 and TRBJ1-3; no reliable D call. Germline loops: CDR1 SGHNT, CDR2 YENEEA. There are 12 residues in the CDR3. V was shortened by 5 bases and J by 8 bases, with 10 bases between the two germline ends. The CDR3: CASSGVVDTIYF. CDR3 bases: TGTGCCAGCAGCGGGGTTGTTGACACCATATATTTT.

The gene calls are TRBV6-1 and TRBJ2-7, with D perhaps TRBD2 (5 bases). Germline assignment: CDR1 MNHNS and CDR2 SASEGT. The CDR3 loop spans 14 amino acids. Trimming removed 5 bases from V and 0 bases from J, with 11 bases in between. The CDR3 coding sequence is TGTGCCAGCAGTTCTGGCGGGTTCTCCTACGAGCAGTACTTC. The encoded protein is CASSSGGFSYEQYF.

DNA of the CDR3: TGCGCCAGCTCCGAAGGGACTAGGGTCCCCTCCTACAATGAGCAGTTCTTC. Amino acid sequence: CASSEGTRVPSYNEQFF. The chain has TRBV5-1 and TRBJ2-1, with TRBD2 identical over 8 bases. The junction had 12 bases not matched to a gene; V was cut back by 7 bases and J by 0 bases. CDR1 and CDR2 (germline): SGHRS, YFSETQ. The CDR3 covers 17 residues.

The rearrangement joins TRBV4-1 to TRBJ2-3; 9 bases fit TRBD2. With 3 bases clipped from V and 0 bases from J, the junction kept 10 bases outside the gene matches. This CDR3 contains 18 residues. Germline V gives CDR1 MGHRA, CDR2 YSYEKL. In nucleotides, the CDR3 is TGCGCCAGCAGCCACCCGTCCAGAGCGGGGGGTAGCACAGATACGCAGTATTTT. Its translation: CASSHPSRAGGSTDTQYF.

This clone was recorded once. The rearrangement links TRBV10-2 to TRBJ1-2; TRBD1 is a possible D gene (5 bases). V lost 2 bases, J lost 7 bases, and 17 bases lay in between. Germline CDR1 WSHSY, CDR2 SAAADI. The CDR3 has 15 residues. This chain's CDR3 is CASSEQAVPGTGYTF. DNA for the CDR3: TGCGCCAGCAGTGAGCAGGCCGTTCCTGGGACTGGCTACACCTTC.

The chain recombines TRBV6-5 with TRBJ2-1; D uncertain. Per the germline V gene, CDR1 is MNHEY and CDR2 is SVGAGI. The CDR3 is 12 residues long. Trimming shortened V by 6 bases and J by 3 bases, and 6 bases separated the two germline ends. DNA of the CDR3: TGTGCCAGCAGATCTCTCTACAATGAGCAGTTCTTC. Translated: CASRSLYNEQFF.

The chain combines TRBV18 with TRBJ2-1; TRBD1 agrees at 7 bases. CDR3 length equals 14 residues. Germline lookup yields CDR1 KGHSH and CDR2 LQKENI. After removal of 3 bases from V and 9 bases from J, the junction contained 8 bases not matched to a gene. CDR3 sequence (DNA): TGTGCCAGCTCACCTCTGACAGGGTCTGTTGAGCAGTTCTTC. This codes for CASSPLTGSVEQFF.

CDR3 residues: CATSLEVNSNQPQHF. As DNA, the CDR3 is TGTGCCACCAGCTTGGAGGTGAATAGCAATCAGCCCCAGCATTTT. The chain has TRBV15 and TRBJ1-5; D not certain. The CDR3 runs 15 residues. V lost 5 bases and J lost 0, with 11 bases in between. CDR1 is LNHNV and CDR2 is YYDKDF in the germline V gene (reference sequence).

The V call is TRBV5-8, the J call TRBJ1-5, with 8 bases fitting TRBD1. This CDR3 spans 16 amino acids. V shed 5 bases and J 0 bases; nucleotides not matched to a gene: 7. Germline V gene lookup returns CDR1 SGHTS and CDR2 YDEGEE. The CDR3 loop reads CASRWDRSTSNQPQHF. The CDR3 coding sequence is TGTGCCAGCAGGTGGGACAGGTCCACTAGCAATCAGCCCCAGCATTTT.

In this sample, this clone turned up once. The chain uses TRBV23-1 and TRBJ2-1, with D tentatively TRBD2 (6 bases). TRBV23-1 is an ORF; its function is uncertain. This CDR3 contains 18 residues. Deletions cut 6 bases from V and 1 base from J, with 22 bases between. CDR3 protein: CASSQESLRDGSYNEQFF. The CDR3 DNA sequence: TGCGCCAGCAGCCAGGAATCGCTGCGGGATGGTTCCTACAATGAGCAGTTCTTC.

CDR3 residues: CASSYSPNLKTYEQYF. The CDR3 DNA follows: TGTGCCAGCAGTTACTCCCCTAACCTTAAAACCTACGAGCAGTACTTC. The chain is built from TRBV6-6 and TRBJ2-7; unclear D gene. The V and J ends lost 0 bases and 2 bases respectively, with 14 bases between them. Germline lookup yields CDR1 MNHNY and CDR2 SVGAGI (reference sequence). The CDR3 is 16 residues long.

The chain employs TRBV9 and TRBJ2-1; 10 bases map to TRBD1. With 0 bases clipped from V and 11 bases from J, the junction kept 2 bases outside the gene matches. The CDR3 totals 13 residues. The germline gives CDR1 SGDLS, CDR2 YYNGEE. This CDR3 reads CASSVGGQGKQFF. The CDR3 region has the DNA TGTGCCAGCAGCGTAGGGGGACAGGGGAAGCAGTTCTTC.

This clone was seen only once. This chain joins TRBV10-3 and TRBJ1-2; possibly TRBD1 for D (6 bases). The CDR3 runs 16 residues. The V end lost 2 bases, the J end lost 5 bases, and 18 bases lay between the germline ends. Germline V gene sequence: CDR1 ENHRY, CDR2 SYGVKD. CDR3 coding DNA: TGTGCCATCAGTGAGGCAGGGGTGCCTTTCTTGTATGGCTACACCTTC. Translated: CAISEAGVPFLYGYTF.

This chain links TRBV7-9 with TRBJ2-1, with 12 bases that match TRBD2. The CDR3 is 15 residues long. In germline, CDR1 is SEHNR, CDR2 FQNEAQ (reference sequence). The junction had 7 bases not matched to a gene; V was cut back by 1 base and J by 12 bases. This CDR3 is CASSLGLAGARRQFF. The CDR3 nucleotides read TGTGCCAGCAGCTTAGGACTAGCGGGAGCGCGAAGGCAGTTCTTC.

V gene TRBV30 combines with J gene TRBJ2-3; no reliable D call. Germline CDR1 is GTSNPN and CDR2 is SVGIG (reference sequence). The germline V and J ends were trimmed by 3 bases and 6 bases, with 7 bases remaining between them. CDR3 length: 11 residues. In nucleotides, the CDR3 is TGTGCCTGGAGGGTAGTCGATACGCAGTATTTT. As protein: CAWRVVDTQYF.

The chain is built from TRBV7-9 and TRBJ1-5; D gene unclear. Germline V gene sequence: CDR1 SEHNR, CDR2 FQNEAQ (reference sequence). CDR3 length: 15 residues. The V end lost 1 base, the J end lost 0 bases, and 7 bases lay between the germline ends. CDR3 coding DNA: TGTGCCAGCAGCTTAGGAGCTGATAGCAATCAGCCCCAGCATTTT. This codes for CASSLGADSNQPQHF.

V and J are TRBV18 and TRBJ2-5, with D possibly being TRBD2 (6 bases). Trimming pared 5 bases from V and 3 bases from J, leaving 10 bases between. The CDR3 totals 13 residues. In germline, CDR1 is KGHSH, CDR2 LQKENI. CDR3 region: CASSSSSEETQYF. CDR3 nucleotides: TGTGCCAGCTCATCCTCTAGCGAAGAGACCCAGTACTTC.

V gene TRBV6-1 combines with J gene TRBJ2-7, with TRBD1 matching over 10 bases. The CDR3 is 14 residues long. Losses at the gene ends were 7 bases for V and 3 bases for J; bases not matched to a gene: 6. Germline lookup yields CDR1 MNHNS and CDR2 SASEGT. In nucleotides, the CDR3 is TGTGCCAGCAATAGGGACAGGGGTTACTACGAGCAGTACTTC. Translating it yields CASNRDRGYYEQYF.

The rearrangement joins TRBV1 to TRBJ2-7; the D call in the table, TRBD1, was not verified against the DNA. TRBV1 is labeled a pseudogene. This CDR3 contains 13 residues. This CDR3 reads CTSSQGPNNEQYF. The CDR3 DNA sequence: TGCACCAGCAGCCAAGGTCCCAACAACGAGCAGTACTTC.

V is TRBV20-1 and J is TRBJ2-1; D may be TRBD2 (5 bases). V shed 6 bases and J shed 9 bases, with 12 bases lying between them. Germline-derived CDR1 and CDR2 are DFQATT and SNEGSKA (reference sequence). The CDR3 spans 11 residues. CDR3: CSARTGIEQFF. CDR3 nucleotides: TGCAGTGCCAGAACGGGAATTGAGCAGTTCTTC.

The chain has TRBV6-6 and TRBJ1-3; possibly TRBD1 for D (6 bases). CDR3 length: 14 residues. Per germline, CDR1 MNHNY and CDR2 SVGAGI (reference sequence). The V end was cut by 5 bases, the J end by 3 bases, with 11 bases between. Here the CDR3 reads CASSPPGDGNTIYF. As DNA, the CDR3 is TGTGCCAGCAGTCCCCCAGGGGATGGAAACACCATATATTTT.

This chain connects TRBV25-1 to TRBJ2-4; D may be TRBD1 (6 bases). Germline V lookup: CDR1 MGHDK, CDR2 SYGVNS. CDR3 length equals 15 residues. The V end was cut by 5 bases, the J end by 7 bases, with 18 bases between. In DNA, the CDR3 is TGTGCCAGCAGTCGCAACAGGGAGTTTGGGAACATTCAGTACTTC. Residues: CASSRNREFGNIQYF.

The chain uses TRBV4-3 and TRBJ2-1; D gene ambiguous. With 0 bases removed from V and 3 bases from J, the gap between germline ends came to 9 bases. The CDR3 length is 15 residues. Germline lookup yields CDR1 LGHNA and CDR2 YSLEER. CDR3 DNA: TGCGCCAGCAGCCAAGATCTACAGTACTACAATGAGCAGTTCTTC. Amino acid sequence: CASSQDLQYYNEQFF.

The chain is built from TRBV5-1 and TRBJ1-3, with D possibly TRBD1 on 6 matching bases. The CDR3 is 16 amino acids. V was trimmed by 7 bases and J by 0 bases, leaving 17 bases between them. Per germline, CDR1 SGHRS and CDR2 YFSETQ. CDR3 nucleotides: TGCGCCAGCGCCTACTCCAGGGGCGGCTCTGGAAACACCATATATTTT. Amino acids: CASAYSRGGSGNTIYF.

This rearrangement joins TRBV19 to TRBJ2-1; 8 bases agree with TRBD2. The germline V gene has CDR1 LNHDA and CDR2 SQIVND (reference sequence). After removal of 3 bases from V and 8 bases from J, the junction contained 15 bases not matched to a gene. This CDR3 has 17 amino acids. This CDR3 reads CASSISVVAGRLDEQFF. CDR3 in DNA: TGTGCCAGTAGTATCTCCGTGGTAGCGGGACGTCTGGATGAGCAGTTCTTC.

The J gene is TRBJ1-2, the V gene TRBV6-5; a possible D gene is TRBD1 (5 bases). The V end was cut by 5 bases, the J end by 8 bases, with 15 bases between. Germline V lookup: CDR1 MNHEY, CDR2 SVGAGI. The CDR3 runs to 13 residues. CDR3 in amino acids: CASSPDRIGGYTF. CDR3 nucleotides: TGTGCCAGCAGTCCTGACAGAATTGGCGGCTACACCTTC.

The chain uses TRBV20-1 and TRBJ2-5; tentative D call: TRBD2 (6 bases). Germline CDR1 DFQATT, CDR2 SNEGSKA (reference sequence). CDR3 length: 11 amino acids. The CDR3 here is CSGRLGETQYF. DNA for the CDR3: TGCAGCGGAAGACTAGGAGAGACCCAGTACTTC.

The rearrangement links TRBV30 to TRBJ2-4; a weak D match, TRBD2 (5 bases). This CDR3 has 14 residues. V lost 5 bases to trimming and J lost 0 bases, with 11 bases between them. Germline V CDR1 and CDR2: GTSNPN, SVGIG (reference sequence). CDR3 sequence: CAWAPAAAKNIQYF. For the CDR3, the DNA is TGTGCCTGGGCCCCAGCGGCAGCCAAAAACATTCAGTACTTC.

The V call is TRBV18, the J call TRBJ1-1; D ambiguous. Germline CDR1 KGHSH, CDR2 LQKENI. The CDR3 extends over 13 amino acids. Trimming cost V 6 bases and J 1 base, with 9 bases left between them. Here the CDR3 DNA reads TGTGCCAGCTCCCGAACATCGAACACTGAAGCTTTCTTT. It yields the protein CASSRTSNTEAFF.